This T cell receptor beta chain was profiled in a study of shared clonotypes between healthy human individuals. General study results and limits: Sequencing depth was expected to influence donor clonotype sharing.

The repertoire was sequenced with immunoSEQ multiplex PCR; TCRdb's copy has only in-frame clones and lacks some. The sample shows about 820,000 clones, 85% to 95% of them seen only once. Trimming took off 3 bases at V and 2 bases at J, with 9 bases between the two ends. The CDR3 totals 13 residues. The germline CDR1 and CDR2 sequences are SQVTM and ANQGSEA. Naive CD8 cells lacked CD45RO and underwent positive selection for CCR7, leaving out terminally differentiated effector memory CD45RA+ cells. To note about this clone: Its matching antigen is unknown.

The V gene is TRBV29-1, the J gene TRBJ2-3; D remains unclear. This TCR was sampled from a man aged 25-45 years in good health. Sequencing was performed on naive CD8+ T cells sorted from blood. The CDR3 DNA follows: TGCAGCGTTGAGTCTTCTACCACAGATACGCAGTATTTT. Translation gives CSVESSTTDTQYF.